What follows describes a single TCR beta chain. Its recognized antigen is unknown. One base away there is no much larger clone; base qualities are not given. The library was prepared using multiplex PCR. Sequencing relied on an Illumina HiSeq 4000. To build TCR beta libraries, CDR3 regions were amplified by Arm-PCR using iRepertoire HTBI primers. PCR products were gel purified before sequencing. The original pipeline was this. Gene usage analysis of CDR3 amino acid clonotypes used the approximately 62 TRBV and more than 13 TRBJ segments found across samples. Filtered high-quality paired reads were merged into contigs using COPE and FqMerger. BLAST was used to align contigs to the IMGT TRBV, TRBD and TRBJ reference genes, and CDR3 was defined following IMGT. Highly expanded clones were defined as clonotypes with a frequency above 0.1%. Repertoire diversity was measured by Shannon entropy, and V-J evenness by the Gini coefficient. A clonotype found in more than one individual was treated as public. TCRdb handled the public reads itself, with Q25 trimming in fastp and clone calling in MiXCR, and kept productive beta chains. Identical CDR3 protein sequences are pooled into one entry, listed with their most common genes and DNA. TCRdb, rather than the study authors, made the V and J calls. A total of about 430,000 distinct CDR3 sequences appear in this sample, over 14% of them only once. The ten largest clones represent 7.8% of the sample.

The data are from a study of regulatory T cells in long-lasting Graves disease (dated by TCRdb to the early 2020s). Some background on the complete study: Patients with newly diagnosed Graves' disease had been on antithyroid drugs for under 3 months. A total of roughly 33 samples underwent TCR sequencing: about 13 from persistent and around 20 from newly diagnosed Graves' disease patients. Patients with persistent Graves' disease were compared with patients with newly diagnosed Graves' disease using TCR sequencing and RNA sequencing of peripheral blood. The study took place in China and was registered as a clinical trial. Results the study describes overall, beyond this receptor: The study examined only peripheral blood because the primary lesion, thyroid tissue, could not be accessed. Sequencing and analysis were restricted to the TCR beta chain. A larger number of public clonotypes was shared among persistent patients (under 3,000) than among newly diagnosed patients (approximately 1,000). Compared with newly diagnosed patients, persistent Graves' disease patients had lower TCR Shannon entropy and fewer highly expanded clones, which suggests clonal expansion. The authors noted that the small sample size was a limitation that may lower accuracy.

The time point label, as the study defines it: newly diagnosed GD, antithyroid drugs for less than 3 months. For both TCR sequencing and RNA sequencing, RNA was extracted from PBMCs in TRIzol. The diagnosis of Graves' disease followed American Thyroid Association guidelines. The patients came from an endocrinology department in Xi'an, China. Each patient gave approximately 9.7 milliliters of peripheral blood, collected in an EDTA anticoagulant tube. Ficoll Paque Plus density gradient separation was used to isolate PBMCs, and no further T cell sorting was done. An Agilent 2100 Bioanalyzer and agarose gel were used to check RNA quality, and a NanoDrop 2000 was used to measure RNA concentration. A further study also used this sample, focusing on T cells in Graves' hyperthyroidism and ophthalmopathy. As that second study puts it: A patient counted as having stable Graves' hyperthyroidism if no progression to ophthalmopathy occurred over 18 months of follow-up. The hyperthyroidism patients were between 18 and 65 years old and newly diagnosed, with a disease duration of less than 2 months. Exclusion was applied to patients with uncontrolled infections, other autoimmune diseases, pregnancy or lactation. Diagnoses relied on clinical symptoms, serum thyroxine and TRAb, thyroid ultrasound and orbital computed tomography. A first-round RT-PCR of the TCR CDR3 used the HTBI primer set with the Qiagen OneStep RT-PCR kit. Most expanded thyroid clonotypes (frequency above 0.001) were also detected in blood, suggesting blood repertoires may reflect thyroid immune responses. In cross-validation, a model built on a 13 V-J signature told ophthalmopathy apart from stable hyperthyroidism with under 90% sensitivity and approximately 81% specificity, and in testing the same model reached 80%/75%. In validation, the model predicted progression to ophthalmopathy a median of around six months before onset, with about 70% sensitivity and around 76% specificity. To identify TCR V-J signatures that set the groups apart, the researchers used a discovery cohort of 100 patients, made up of roughly 45 with Graves' ophthalmopathy and 57 with stable Graves' hyperthyroidism. Prospective prediction of ophthalmopathy was tested in an independent validation cohort consisting of about 19 hyperthyroidism patients and 15 or so patients who later progressed to ophthalmopathy. The roughly 100 discovery patients were divided at random into training and test sets in a 7:3 ratio. Thyroid tissue and blood T-cell repertoires from six Graves' hyperthyroidism patients were also compared in the study. Following sampling, methimazole starting at 30 mg daily was given to hyperthyroidism patients, and high-dose intravenous methylprednisolone was given to ophthalmopathy patients. The libraries were constructed in a second round of multiplex PCR and then size-selected and purified. Sequencing of the libraries was done on an Illumina HiSeq2000 using paired-end 100 bp reads. SOAPnuke was used to process the raw data, removing reads that contained adapters or uncalled bases, had a mean Phred below 15, or lacked an exact match to the constant primer or identifier. COPE v1.2.5 was used to merge the high-quality paired reads, and each unique nucleotide sequence was defined as a clonotype. Clonotypes were aligned to IMGT TRBV, TRBD and TRBJ reference segments using MiTCR v1.1. Only V-J combinations with frequency above 0.0001, covering 98% to 99.2% of repertoires, were analysed. A TCS score was defined as the ratio between F50 (clonal expansion) and ExV (chaos), using BLOSUM62-based TCRdist between CDR3 peptides within each V-J. Welch's t-statistics and random forest reduced roughly 540 V-J features to 13, which were used in a naive Bayes classifier (R e1071). Sample size was not statistically predetermined, and investigators were not blinded to group allocation. The paper describes TCR Vbeta CDR3 sequencing of more than 120 peripheral blood samples, made up of roughly 45 ophthalmopathy patients, around 78 hyperthyroidism patients and 17 progressor patients.

Sample: peripheral blood mononuclear cells (PBMCs), taken at new diagnosis, from a patient treated with antithyroid drugs. The receptor was isolated from a woman aged 40 to 49 with Graves disease. Donor details come from another sample of the same person, matched by shared clones.

At the DNA level, the sequence is TGTGCCAGCAGCTTAGTTGACGGGTCCTACGAGCAGTACTTC. Translated, this is CASSLVDGSYEQYF. The V gene is TRBV7-9 and the J gene is TRBJ2-7, with the identity of the D gene unclear. From its cysteine to its phenylalanine, the CDR3 spans 14 amino acids. Kept here is only the CDR3 DNA, which spans 42 bases and is read in frame from base 1. V and J lose 1 base and 1 base, and a span of 8 bases separates them. CDR1 and CDR2, looked up from the germline V gene (reference sequence), are SEHNR and FQNEAQ. The full variable domain, completed from the reference TRBV7-9 and TRBJ2-7 proteins outside the CDR3, reads DTGVSQNPRHKITKRGQNVTFRCDPISEHNRLYWYRQTLGQGPEFLTYFQNEAQLEKSRLLSDRFSAERPKGSFSTLEIQRTEQGDSAMYLCASSLVDGSYEQYFGPGTRLTVT.